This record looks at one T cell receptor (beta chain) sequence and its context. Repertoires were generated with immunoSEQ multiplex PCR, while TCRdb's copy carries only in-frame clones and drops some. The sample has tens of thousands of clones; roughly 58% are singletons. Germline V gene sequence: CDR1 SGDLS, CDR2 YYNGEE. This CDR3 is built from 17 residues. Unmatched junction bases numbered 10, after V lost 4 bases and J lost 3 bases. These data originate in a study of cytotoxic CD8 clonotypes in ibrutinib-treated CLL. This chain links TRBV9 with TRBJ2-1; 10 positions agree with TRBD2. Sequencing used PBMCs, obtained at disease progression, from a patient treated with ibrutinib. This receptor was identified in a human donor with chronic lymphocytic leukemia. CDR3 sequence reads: CASSPHLGLADYNEQFF. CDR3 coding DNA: TGTGCCAGCAGCCCCCACTTAGGACTAGCGGACTACAATGAGCAGTTCTTC. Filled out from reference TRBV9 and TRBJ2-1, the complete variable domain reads DSGVTQTPKHLITATGQRVTLRCSPRSGDLSVYWYQQSLDQGLQFLIQYYNGEERAKGNILERFSAQQFPDLHSELNLSSLELGDSALYFCASSPHLGLADYNEQFFGPGTRLTVL.